These 8 T cell receptor beta chains originate from one sample sequenced in a study of blood T cells in healthy people across ages. Next came a second PCR, run for about 7 to 12 cycles, which used a sample-barcoded 5' primer along with a J-beta primer mix. TCRdb reanalysed the 5' RACE reads using MiXCR and keeps one entry per CDR3 protein. The repertoire holds about 670,000 distinct CDR3 sequences, with 52% as singletons. The specimen sequenced was blood. These receptors were obtained from a woman over 75 in good health.

This rearrangement joins TRBV7-9 to TRBJ2-1; D uncertain. Germline V gene sequence: CDR1 SEHNR, CDR2 FQNEAQ (reference sequence). Trimming pared 4 bases from V and 3 bases from J, leaving 13 bases between. This CDR3 contains 15 residues. For the CDR3, the DNA is TGTGCCAGCAGCTCCCTCGAGAGGAACTACAATGAGCAGTTCTTC. Its protein is CASSSLERNYNEQFF.

The rearrangement joins TRBV20-1 to TRBJ2-3, with 7 bases identical to TRBD1. CDR3 length: 14 amino acids. The ends lost 6 bases at V and 0 bases at J; junction bases unmatched: 6. Germline V gene lookup returns CDR1 DFQATT and CDR2 SNEGSKA (reference sequence). This CDR3 is CSALPTGSTDTQYF. The CDR3 DNA is TGCAGTGCCCTGCCGACAGGGAGCACAGATACGCAGTATTTT.

This clonotype has a handful of counts. V usage is TRBV28 and J usage is TRBJ2-5; a possible D gene is TRBD1 (6 bases). CDR1 and CDR2 from the germline V gene are MDHEN and SYDVKM. This CDR3 comprises 15 residues. Deletions cut 1 base from V and 4 bases from J, with 13 bases between. In DNA, the CDR3 is TGTGCCAGCAGTTTATCCACAGGGATACCAGAGACCCAGTACTTC. Translated: CASSLSTGIPETQYF.

This clonotype occurred once. V is TRBV29-1 and J is TRBJ2-3, with D perhaps matching TRBD1 (6 bases). The CDR3 runs 13 residues. Trimming stripped 6 bases from V and 1 base from J, with 11 bases between. The germline gives CDR1 SQVTM, CDR2 ANQGSEA. Here the CDR3 reads CSVGAVGTDTQYF. CDR3 sequence (DNA): TGCAGCGTGGGGGCAGTGGGCACAGATACGCAGTATTTT.

This clonotype turned up a few times. The chain uses TRBV28 and TRBJ2-3, with 8 bases fitting TRBD2. Germline-derived CDR1 and CDR2 are MDHEN and SYDVKM. V was clipped by 2 bases and J by 6 bases; unmatched bases: 7. The CDR3 spans 15 residues. For the CDR3, the DNA is TGTGCCAGCAGTTTAGCGGGGGGAATGTCTGATACGCAGTATTTT. Translated: CASSLAGGMSDTQYF.

The V and J genes are TRBV5-5 and TRBJ1-2, with D perhaps TRBD1 (5 bases). The germline V gene has CDR1 SGHKS and CDR2 YYEKEE (reference sequence). This CDR3 comprises 15 residues. Trimming pared 1 base from V and 2 bases from J, leaving 12 bases between. CDR3 amino acids: CASSLIQRQNYGYTF. The CDR3 bases are TGTGCCAGCAGCTTGATCCAGCGACAGAACTATGGCTACACCTTC.

This clonotype was seen once. The genes are TRBV10-1 and TRBJ2-7; 9 bases line up with TRBD2. Trimming removed 2 bases from V and 1 base from J; junction bases left unmatched: 3. The CDR3 spans 15 residues. Germline CDR1 is WNHNN and CDR2 is SYGVQD (reference sequence). This chain's CDR3 is CASSEGLAQSYEQYF. CDR3 in DNA: TGCGCCAGCAGTGAGGGACTAGCGCAATCCTACGAGCAGTACTTC.

The rearrangement joins TRBV3-1 to TRBJ1-4, with TRBD1 matching 9 bases. The CDR3 has 14 residues. From germline, CDR1 is LGHDT and CDR2 YNNKEL (reference sequence). With 8 bases clipped from V and 8 bases from J, the junction kept 9 bases outside the gene matches. CDR3 residues: CASAPWTGDEKLFF. CDR3 DNA sequence: TGTGCCAGCGCCCCTTGGACAGGGGACGAAAAACTGTTTTTT. Full variable domain (outside the CDR3, taken from reference TRBV3-1 and TRBJ1-4): DTAVSQTPKYLVTQMGNDKSIKCEQNLGHDTMYWYKQDSKKFLKIMFSYNNKELIINETVPNRFSPKSPDKAHLNLHINSLELGDSAVYFCASAPWTGDEKLFFGSGTQLSVL.